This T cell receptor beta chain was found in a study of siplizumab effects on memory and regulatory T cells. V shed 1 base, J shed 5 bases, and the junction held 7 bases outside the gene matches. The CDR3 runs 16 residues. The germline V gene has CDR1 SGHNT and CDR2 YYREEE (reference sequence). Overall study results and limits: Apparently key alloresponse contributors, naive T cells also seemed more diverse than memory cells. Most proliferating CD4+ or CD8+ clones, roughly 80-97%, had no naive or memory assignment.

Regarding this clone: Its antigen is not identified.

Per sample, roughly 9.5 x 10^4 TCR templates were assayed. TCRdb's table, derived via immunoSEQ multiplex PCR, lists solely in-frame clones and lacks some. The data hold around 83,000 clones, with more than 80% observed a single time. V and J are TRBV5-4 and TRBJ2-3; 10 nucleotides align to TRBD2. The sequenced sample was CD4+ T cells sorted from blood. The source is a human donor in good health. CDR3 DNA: TGTGCCAGCAGCTTGTACCTAGCGGGAGTGGTAGATACGCAGTATTTT. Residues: CASSLYLAGVVDTQYF.